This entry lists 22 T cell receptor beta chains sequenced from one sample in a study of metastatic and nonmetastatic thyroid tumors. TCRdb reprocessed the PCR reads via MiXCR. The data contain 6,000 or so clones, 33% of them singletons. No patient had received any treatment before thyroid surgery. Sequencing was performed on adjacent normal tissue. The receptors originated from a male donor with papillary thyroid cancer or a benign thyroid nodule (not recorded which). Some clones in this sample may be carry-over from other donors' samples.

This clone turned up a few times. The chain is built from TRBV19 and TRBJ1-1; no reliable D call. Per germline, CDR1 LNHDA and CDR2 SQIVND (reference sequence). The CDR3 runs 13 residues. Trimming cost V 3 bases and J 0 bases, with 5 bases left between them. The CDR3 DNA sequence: TGTGCCAGTAGTATTTCGGTGAACACTGAAGCTTTCTTT. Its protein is CASSISVNTEAFF.

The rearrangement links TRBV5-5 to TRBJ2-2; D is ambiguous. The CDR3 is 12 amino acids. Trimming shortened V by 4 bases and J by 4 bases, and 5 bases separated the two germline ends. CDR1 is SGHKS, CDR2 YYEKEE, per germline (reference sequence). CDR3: CASSTFTGELFF. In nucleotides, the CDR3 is TGTGCCAGCAGCACATTCACCGGGGAGCTGTTTTTT.

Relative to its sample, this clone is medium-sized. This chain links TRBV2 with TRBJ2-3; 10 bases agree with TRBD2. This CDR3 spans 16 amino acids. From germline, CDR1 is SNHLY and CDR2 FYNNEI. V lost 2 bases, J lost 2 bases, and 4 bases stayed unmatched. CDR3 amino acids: CASSESLAGTTDTQYF. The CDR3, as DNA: TGTGCCAGCAGTGAATCACTAGCGGGAACCACAGATACGCAGTATTTT.

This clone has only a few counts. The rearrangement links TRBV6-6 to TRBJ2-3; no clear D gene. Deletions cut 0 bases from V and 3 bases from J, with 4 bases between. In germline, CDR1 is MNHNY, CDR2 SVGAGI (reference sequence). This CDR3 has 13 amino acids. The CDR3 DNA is TGTGCCAGCAGTTACTCGAAGACAGATACGCAGTATTTT. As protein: CASSYSKTDTQYF.

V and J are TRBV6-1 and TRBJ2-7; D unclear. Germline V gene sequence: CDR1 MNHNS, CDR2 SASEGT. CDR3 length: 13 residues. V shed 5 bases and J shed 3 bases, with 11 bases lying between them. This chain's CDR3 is CASSLTHVYEQYF. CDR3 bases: TGTGCCAGCAGTCTGACTCACGTCTACGAGCAGTACTTC.

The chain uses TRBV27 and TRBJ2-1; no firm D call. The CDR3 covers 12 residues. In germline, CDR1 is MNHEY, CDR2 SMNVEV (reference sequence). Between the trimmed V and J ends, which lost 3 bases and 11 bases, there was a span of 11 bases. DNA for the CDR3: TGTGCCAGCAGTTTTATAGATTCTAAGCAGTTCTTC. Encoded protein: CASSFIDSKQFF.

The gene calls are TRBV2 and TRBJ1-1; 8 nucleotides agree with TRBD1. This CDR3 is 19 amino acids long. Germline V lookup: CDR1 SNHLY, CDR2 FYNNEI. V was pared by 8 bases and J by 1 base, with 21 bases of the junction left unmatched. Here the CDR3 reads CASDRSRFRTGRTNTEAFF. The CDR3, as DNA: TGTGCCAGCGATAGAAGCAGATTCAGGACAGGGCGAACGAACACTGAAGCTTTCTTT.

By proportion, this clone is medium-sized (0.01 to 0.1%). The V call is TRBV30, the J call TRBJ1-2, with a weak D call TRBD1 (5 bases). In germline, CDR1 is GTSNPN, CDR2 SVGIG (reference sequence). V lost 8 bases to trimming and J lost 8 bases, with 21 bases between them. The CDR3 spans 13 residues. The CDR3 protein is CAGRVGVTFGYTF. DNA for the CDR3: TGTGCCGGCAGGGTGGGGGTAACGTTCGGCTACACCTTC.

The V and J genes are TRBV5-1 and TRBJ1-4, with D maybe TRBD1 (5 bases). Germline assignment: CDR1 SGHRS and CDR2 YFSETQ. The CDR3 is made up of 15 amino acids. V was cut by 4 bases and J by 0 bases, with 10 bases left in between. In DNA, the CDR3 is TGCGCCAGCAGCCTCGACAGTTCAACTAATGAAAAACTGTTTTTT. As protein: CASSLDSSTNEKLFF.

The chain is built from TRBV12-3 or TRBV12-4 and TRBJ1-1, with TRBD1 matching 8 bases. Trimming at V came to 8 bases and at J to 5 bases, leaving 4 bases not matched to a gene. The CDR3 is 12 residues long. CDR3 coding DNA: TGTGCCAGCGGATACAGGGGGACTGAAGCTTTCTTT. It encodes CASGYRGTEAFF.

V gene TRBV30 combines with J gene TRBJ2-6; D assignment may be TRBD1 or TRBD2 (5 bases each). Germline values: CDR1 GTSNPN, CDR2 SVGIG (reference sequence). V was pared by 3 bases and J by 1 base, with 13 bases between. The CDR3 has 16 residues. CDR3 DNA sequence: TGTGCCTGGAGGTGGGGCGGAGGTTCTGGGGCCAACGTCCTGACTTTC. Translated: CAWRWGGGSGANVLTF.

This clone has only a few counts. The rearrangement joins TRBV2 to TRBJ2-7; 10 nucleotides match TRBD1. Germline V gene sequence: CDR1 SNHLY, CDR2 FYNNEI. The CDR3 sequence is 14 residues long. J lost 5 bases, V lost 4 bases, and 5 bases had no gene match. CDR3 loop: CASSAGTGVDEQYF. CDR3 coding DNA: TGTGCCAGCAGTGCCGGGACAGGGGTCGACGAGCAGTACTTC.

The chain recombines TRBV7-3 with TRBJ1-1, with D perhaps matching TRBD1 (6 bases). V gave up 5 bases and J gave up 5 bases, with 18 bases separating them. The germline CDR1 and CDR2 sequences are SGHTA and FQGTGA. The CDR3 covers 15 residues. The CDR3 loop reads CASSPAPGAGTEAFF. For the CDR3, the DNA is TGTGCCAGCAGCCCAGCCCCAGGGGCAGGGACTGAAGCTTTCTTT. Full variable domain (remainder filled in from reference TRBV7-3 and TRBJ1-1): GAGVSQTPSNKVTEKGKYVELRCDPISGHTALYWYRQSLGQGPEFLIYFQGTGAADDSGLPNDRFFAVRPEGSVSTLKIQRTERGDSAVYLCASSPAPGAGTEAFFGQGTRLTVV.

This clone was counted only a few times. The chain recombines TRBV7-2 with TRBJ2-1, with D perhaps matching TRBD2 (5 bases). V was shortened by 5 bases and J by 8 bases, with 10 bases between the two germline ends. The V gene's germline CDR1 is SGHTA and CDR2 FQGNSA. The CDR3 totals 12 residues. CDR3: CASSRPGYEQFF. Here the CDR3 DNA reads TGTGCCAGCAGCCGACCGGGATATGAGCAGTTCTTC.

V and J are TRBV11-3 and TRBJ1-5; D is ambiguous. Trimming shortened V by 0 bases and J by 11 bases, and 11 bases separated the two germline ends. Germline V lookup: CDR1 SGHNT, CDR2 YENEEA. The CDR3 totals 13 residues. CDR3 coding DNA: TGTGCCAGCAGCTTAGAACCGGGATCCACCCAGCATTTT. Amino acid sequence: CASSLEPGSTQHF. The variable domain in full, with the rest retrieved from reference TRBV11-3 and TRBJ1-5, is EAGVVQSPRYKIIEKKQPVAFWCNPISGHNTLYWYLQNLGQGPELLIRYENEEAVDDSQLPKDRFSAERLKGVDSTLKIQPAELGDSAVYLCASSLEPGSTQHFGDGTRLSIL.

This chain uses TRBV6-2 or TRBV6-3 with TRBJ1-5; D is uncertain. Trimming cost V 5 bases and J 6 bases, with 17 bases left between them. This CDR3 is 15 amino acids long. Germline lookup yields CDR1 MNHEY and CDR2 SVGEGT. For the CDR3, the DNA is TGTGCCAGCAGTATCCTTTCCGATTGGGGTCAGCCCCAGCATTTT. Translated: CASSILSDWGQPQHF.

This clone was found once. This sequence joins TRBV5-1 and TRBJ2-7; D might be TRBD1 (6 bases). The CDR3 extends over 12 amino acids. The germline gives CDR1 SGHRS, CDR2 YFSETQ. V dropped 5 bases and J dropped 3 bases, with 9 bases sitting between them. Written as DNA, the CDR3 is TGCGCCAGCAGTAGGGACAACTACGAGCAGTACTTC. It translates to CASSRDNYEQYF.

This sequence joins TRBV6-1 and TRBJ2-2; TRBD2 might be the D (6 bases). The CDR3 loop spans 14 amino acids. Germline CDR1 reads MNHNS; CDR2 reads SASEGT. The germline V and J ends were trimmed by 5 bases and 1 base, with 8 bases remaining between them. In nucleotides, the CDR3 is TGTGCCAGCAGTCGGGACTGGAACACCGGGGAGCTGTTTTTT. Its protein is CASSRDWNTGELFF.

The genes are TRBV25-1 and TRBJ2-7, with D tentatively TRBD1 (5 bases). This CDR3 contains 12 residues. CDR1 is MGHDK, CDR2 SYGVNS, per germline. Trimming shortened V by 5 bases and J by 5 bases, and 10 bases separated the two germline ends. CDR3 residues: CASSYKGNEQYF. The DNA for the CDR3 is TGTGCCAGCAGTTACAAGGGGAACGAGCAGTACTTC.

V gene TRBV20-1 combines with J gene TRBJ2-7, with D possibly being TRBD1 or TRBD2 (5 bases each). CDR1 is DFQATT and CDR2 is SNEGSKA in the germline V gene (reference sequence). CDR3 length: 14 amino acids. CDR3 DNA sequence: TGCAGCGCTGATTCCGGGACGGGTTCCTACGAGCAGTACTTC. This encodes CSADSGTGSYEQYF.

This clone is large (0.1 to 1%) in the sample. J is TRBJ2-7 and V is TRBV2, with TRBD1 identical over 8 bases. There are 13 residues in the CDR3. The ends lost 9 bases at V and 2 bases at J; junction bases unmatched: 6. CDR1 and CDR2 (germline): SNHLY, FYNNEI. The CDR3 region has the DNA TGTGCCAGTGTTCAGGGGGCCCCCTACGAGCAGTACTTC. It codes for CASVQGAPYEQYF.

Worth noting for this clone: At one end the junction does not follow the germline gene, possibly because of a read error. CDR3 in amino acids: CATSDFRSGEGVGDLFF. In nucleotides, the CDR3 is TGTGCCACCAGTGATTTTAGATCTGGAGAGGGGGTCGGGGATCTGTTTTTT. The chain couples TRBV24-1 to TRBJ2-2, with D perhaps matching TRBD1 (6 bases). The CDR3 runs to 17 residues. From germline, CDR1 is KGHDR and CDR2 SFDVKD.